These 12 T cell receptor beta chains were all obtained from the same sample, sequenced in a study of long-term antiretroviral therapy in people with HIV. Survey-level resolution applied to immunoSEQ assay v3.0. Sequencing was performed with immunoSEQ multiplex PCR; in TCRdb, only in-frame clones are kept and a portion is missing. Among around 21,000 clones listed, about four fifths were seen once. This specimen consisted of unsorted PBMCs, obtained 0.1 years before starting antiretroviral therapy. The receptor source for this set is a man in his forties with HIV.

Written as DNA, the CDR3 is TGCGCCAGCAGCCCGCTCGGGACAGGGGACTACGAGCAGTACTTC. Amino acid sequence: CASSPLGTGDYEQYF. The J gene is TRBJ2-7, the V gene TRBV4-3; 10 nucleotides match TRBD1. The CDR3 covers 15 residues. Germline V gives CDR1 LGHNA, CDR2 YSLEER. The J segment lost 3 bases and the V segment lost 4 bases, leaving 6 bases of the junction unmatched.

This chain connects TRBV29-1 to TRBJ1-2; TRBD1 is a possible D gene (5 bases). CDR1 is SQVTM and CDR2 is ANQGSEA in the germline V gene. This CDR3 is built from 13 residues. V shed 6 bases and J shed 2 bases, with 13 bases lying between them. In DNA form, the CDR3 reads TGCAGCGTCGGAGCGGGACTCAACTATGGCTACACCTTC. As protein: CSVGAGLNYGYTF.

The rearrangement links TRBV9 to TRBJ2-1, with 10 bases fitting TRBD2. The germline gives CDR1 SGDLS, CDR2 YYNGEE. V lost 4 bases, J lost 8 bases, and 9 bases stayed unmatched. The CDR3 covers 15 residues. CDR3 amino acids: CASSQAGGVSYEQFF. In DNA form, the CDR3 reads TGTGCCAGCAGCCAAGCGGGGGGGGTTTCGTATGAGCAGTTCTTC.

V is TRBV23-1 and J is TRBJ1-5, with D perhaps matching TRBD1 (5 bases). TRBV23-1 is annotated as an ORF whose role is uncertain. The length of the CDR3 is 15 residues. V lost 0 bases to trimming and J lost 4 bases, with 10 bases between them. The DNA of the CDR3 is TGCGCCAGCAGTCAATCGAGGCCAGGGAATCAGCCCCAGCATTTT. It yields the protein CASSQSRPGNQPQHF.

CDR3 bases: TGTGCCAGCAGGGCGACTAGCGTACCCTACAATGAGCAGTTCTTC. Translated, it gives CASRATSVPYNEQFF. The chain couples TRBV2 to TRBJ2-1; 8 bases map to TRBD2. The V and J ends lost 6 bases and 2 bases, in that order; junction bases with no gene match: 6. Germline V gene sequence: CDR1 SNHLY, CDR2 FYNNEI. The CDR3 has 15 residues.

The rearrangement uses TRBV5-6 and TRBJ1-5; TRBD1 aligns across 7 bases. This CDR3 spans 16 amino acids. With V trimmed by 3 bases and J by 1 base, 7 bases remained unmatched. CDR1 is SGHDT and CDR2 is YYEEEE in the germline V gene. This CDR3 reads CASSSRQGWSNQPQHF. The DNA for the CDR3 is TGTGCCAGCAGCTCGAGACAGGGTTGGAGCAATCAGCCCCAGCATTTT.

This sequence joins TRBV6-6 and TRBJ1-4, with 7 bases lining up with TRBD1. Per the germline V gene, CDR1 is MNHNY and CDR2 is SVGAGI (reference sequence). This CDR3 has 14 amino acids. V was pared by 5 bases and J by 7 bases, with 7 bases of the junction left unmatched. CDR3 in amino acids: CASSDRVWSEKLFF. CDR3 DNA sequence: TGTGCCAGCAGTGACAGGGTCTGGAGTGAAAAACTGTTTTTT.

In its sample, this clone was seen a few times. The chain is built from TRBV19 and TRBJ2-1; the match to TRBD2 covers 8 bases. The CDR3 totals 15 residues. J gave up 3 bases and V 7 bases, and 8 bases lay outside the gene matches. Germline CDR1 reads LNHDA; CDR2 reads SQIVND (reference sequence). The CDR3 nucleotides are TGTGCCAGTACGGAGGCGGGAGGAGGCTACAATGAGCAGTTCTTC. Its translation: CASTEAGGGYNEQFF.

This chain links TRBV10-3 with TRBJ1-2, with a possible D match to TRBD1 (5 bases). The V gene lost 11 bases and the J gene lost 0 bases, with 10 bases spanning the gap. CDR3 size: 12 residues. CDR1 is ENHRY and CDR2 is SYGVKD in the germline V gene. CDR3 region: CASTEANYGYTF. CDR3 sequence (DNA): TGTGCCTCGACAGAGGCTAACTATGGCTACACCTTC.

The V gene is TRBV18, the J gene TRBJ1-3; D is unresolved. V gave up 6 bases and J gave up 0 bases, with 12 bases separating them. Per germline, CDR1 KGHSH and CDR2 LQKENI. The length of the CDR3 is 15 residues. CDR3 protein: CASSYTGGSGNTIYF. The CDR3 DNA is TGTGCCAGCTCCTATACCGGAGGCTCTGGAAACACCATATATTTT.

The chain employs TRBV7-9 and TRBJ2-1; 7 positions agree with TRBD2. The CDR3 sequence is 16 residues long. J gave up 2 bases and V 3 bases, and 7 bases lay outside the gene matches. Looked up from germline, CDR1 is SEHNR and CDR2 is FQNEAQ (reference sequence). The DNA for the CDR3 is TGTGCCAGCAGCTTTCCAACTAGCGACACCTACAATGAGCAGTTCTTC. Translation: CASSFPTSDTYNEQFF.

By sample fraction, this clone is medium-sized. The rearrangement uses TRBV14 and TRBJ1-1, with D tentatively TRBD1 (5 bases). CDR3 size: 13 residues. V lost 8 bases and J 0 bases, leaving 10 bases between the germline ends. CDR1 and CDR2 (germline): SGHDN, FVKESK. Here the CDR3 reads CASRGHLNTEAFF. The CDR3 DNA is TGTGCCAGCCGAGGACACCTGAACACTGAAGCTTTCTTT.